The next 4 T cell receptor beta chains were all read from a single sample in a study of identical twins. MiXCR, applied by TCRdb to the 5' RACE reads, yields one record per CDR3 protein. There are 400,000 to 550,000 distinct CDR3 sequences in the sample; around 15% occur only once, and 0.95% to 1% lies in the top ten. The same sample was also used in a study of yellow fever vaccine responses in identical twins.

The specimen sequenced was CD4+ T cells sorted from blood. The receptors here all came from a woman aged 18-29 years in good health.

V is TRBV6-5 and J is TRBJ1-2; tentative D call: TRBD1 (6 bases). The CDR3 is 15 amino acids. Germline CDR1 reads MNHEY; CDR2 reads SVGAGI. V lost 0 bases to trimming and J lost 5 bases, with 13 bases between them. CDR3 sequence: CASSYSRGAGYGYTF. As DNA, the CDR3 is TGTGCCAGCAGTTACTCCAGGGGCGCGGGGTATGGCTACACCTTC.

The CDR3 DNA is TGTGCCAGCAGCGCCGGGGAGGGGTTTAAGGAGACCCAGTACTTC. Protein product: CASSAGEGFKETQYF. The rearrangement uses TRBV12-3 or TRBV12-4 and TRBJ2-5; 7 bases match TRBD2. The CDR3 runs 15 residues. V lost 6 bases, J lost 5 bases, and 12 bases stayed unmatched.

Many counts were recorded for this clonotype. V gene TRBV29-1 combines with J gene TRBJ2-1, with 9 bases identical to TRBD2. J gave up 5 bases and V 1 base, and 15 bases lay outside the gene matches. The CDR3 runs 18 residues. Germline V lookup: CDR1 SQVTM, CDR2 ANQGSEA. In DNA, the CDR3 is TGCAGCGTTGAAGTGGCTCAGGCTGGGACTAGCCGGAACAATGAGCAGTTCTTC. This sequence encodes CSVEVAQAGTSRNNEQFF.

The genes are TRBV5-5 and TRBJ1-1, with 8 bases lining up with TRBD1. Germline CDR1 is SGHKS and CDR2 is YYEKEE (reference sequence). Losses at the gene ends were 0 bases for V and 4 bases for J; bases not matched to a gene: 8. CDR3 length: 16 amino acids. The CDR3 sequence is CASSLDLTGASTEAFF. The CDR3 coding sequence is TGTGCCAGCAGCTTGGACTTGACAGGGGCGAGCACTGAAGCTTTCTTT.